This T cell receptor (beta chain) was sequenced in a study of cytomegalovirus exposure and HLA in healthy donors. General observations from the study: A later analysis linked a missense DCLRE1C variant to TCR beta V- and J-gene trimming. Some segments of the V type, notably TRBV6-2 and TRBV6-3, were excluded as indistinguishable. Accurate prediction of most subjects' HLA-A and HLA-B alleles from TCR beta sequences was reported.

Germline V gives CDR1 SGHTA, CDR2 FQGNSA. V lost 6 bases to trimming and J lost 0 bases, with 16 bases between them. The CDR3 extends over 16 amino acids. PCR employed 60 Vbeta and 13 Jbeta primers. TCRdb keeps only in-frame clones here, not all; method: immunoSEQ multiplex PCR. The sample consists of 150,000 to 200,000 clones, 79% of them appearing once. This clone occurred once. Its specificity is unknown. Input material: PBMCs. The clonotype originates from a woman in her fifties or sixties in good health and CMV-seronegative. V gene TRBV7-2 combines with J gene TRBJ2-3; D possibly corresponds to TRBD2 (5 bases). This CDR3 is CASRPSGGSSTDTQYF. In DNA, the CDR3 is TGTGCCAGCAGGCCGAGCGGCGGGTCGAGCACAGATACGCAGTATTTT.